This passage covers 19 T cell receptor beta chains from one sample sequenced in a study of cytomegalovirus exposure and HLA in healthy donors. The PCR contained 60 Vbeta and 13 Jbeta primers. Using immunoSEQ multiplex PCR, the repertoire was profiled, and TCRdb retains in-frame clones only, with some absent. The table lists some 160,000 clones, roughly two thirds of them singletons. Sequencing input: PBMCs. Source of these receptors: a woman in her late teens or twenties in good health and CMV-seropositive.

The chain has TRBV7-6 and TRBJ2-2; a weak D match, TRBD2 (7 bases). The CDR3 runs to 16 residues. Germline V gives CDR1 SGHVS, CDR2 FNYEAQ. V was pared by 2 bases and J by 7 bases, with 17 bases between. The CDR3 sequence is CASSLRPEGGVGELFF. The CDR3 DNA follows: TGTGCCAGCAGCTTAAGACCAGAGGGGGGGGTCGGGGAGCTGTTTTTT.

The chain employs TRBV4-3 and TRBJ1-2, with D possibly being TRBD1 (6 bases). The length of the CDR3 is 15 residues. V lost 2 bases to trimming and J lost 6 bases, with 16 bases between them. From germline, CDR1 is LGHNA and CDR2 YSLEER. The chain's CDR3 is CASSQTTGYFNGYTF. CDR3 in DNA: TGCGCCAGCAGCCAAACAACAGGGTATTTTAATGGCTACACCTTC.

This chain links TRBV29-1 with TRBJ2-7, with TRBD2 matching over 14 bases. The CDR3 consists of 13 residues. In germline, CDR1 is SQVTM, CDR2 ANQGSEA. V was pared by 7 bases and J by 4 bases, with 3 bases of the junction left unmatched. CDR3 coding DNA: TGCAGCGCCGGACTAGCGGGGGGATACGAGCAGTACTTC. Translated: CSAGLAGGYEQYF.

This clone was detected a few times. The V gene is TRBV4-3, the J gene TRBJ2-3, with 10 bases matching TRBD2. V lost 0 bases to trimming and J lost 4 bases; unmatched junction nucleotides: 7. Germline V lookup: CDR1 LGHNA, CDR2 YSLEER. This CDR3 has 17 amino acids. The CDR3 DNA reads as TGCGCCAGCAGCCAAGAATTACTAGCGGGAAGGGCAGATACGCAGTATTTT. It specifies CASSQELLAGRADTQYF.

The rearrangement joins TRBV13 to TRBJ1-2; D is unresolved. The V gene's germline CDR1 is PRHDT and CDR2 FYEKMQ (reference sequence). The CDR3 spans 12 residues. V shed 0 bases and J shed 7 bases, with 6 bases lying between them. In DNA, the CDR3 is TGTGCCAGCAGCTTAGGGGGAGGTGGCTACACCTTC. It specifies CASSLGGGGYTF.

This chain uses TRBV19 with TRBJ2-3, with D maybe TRBD2 (7 bases). The CDR3 is 15 amino acids. The ends were cut back, 3 bases at V and 1 base at J, with 11 bases in the middle. Germline V gene data show CDR1 as LNHDA and CDR2 as SQIVND (reference sequence). The CDR3 DNA follows: TGTGCCAGTAGTATGGGCGGGGGCCGCACAGATACGCAGTATTTT. Translated, it gives CASSMGGGRTDTQYF.

V and J are TRBV7-9 and TRBJ1-2; D may be TRBD1 (5 bases). The CDR3 contains 18 residues. Germline CDR1 SEHNR, CDR2 FQNEAQ (reference sequence). With 1 base removed from V and 3 bases from J, the gap between germline ends came to 21 bases. The CDR3 here is CASSLVSLRDREDYGYTF. The CDR3 region has the DNA TGTGCCAGCAGCTTAGTTTCATTACGTGACAGAGAGGACTATGGCTACACCTTC.

The chain has TRBV11-1 and TRBJ2-1; possibly TRBD1 for D (6 bases). V was cut by 5 bases and J by 5 bases, with 16 bases left in between. The germline V gene has CDR1 SGHAT and CDR2 FQDESV (reference sequence). The CDR3 is 15 amino acids. The CDR3 sequence is CASSRTVQVDNEQFF. CDR3 nucleotide sequence: TGTGCCAGCAGCAGGACAGTACAAGTTGACAATGAGCAGTTCTTC. Combining the CDR3 with reference TRBV11-1 and TRBJ2-1 gives the whole variable domain EAEVAQSPRYKITEKSQAVAFWCDPISGHATLYWYRQILGQGPELLVQFQDESVVDDSQLPKDRFSAERLKGVDSTLKIQPAELGDSAMYLCASSRTVQVDNEQFFGPGTRLTVL.

This clone was recorded once. The rearrangement joins TRBV5-1 to TRBJ1-1; D gene ambiguous. This CDR3 is 14 amino acids long. Per germline, CDR1 SGHRS and CDR2 YFSETQ. V gave up 4 bases and J gave up 0 bases, with 10 bases separating them. The CDR3 coding sequence is TGCGCCAGCAGCCTGCGTCCCGTGAACACTGAAGCTTTCTTT. This translates into CASSLRPVNTEAFF.

Regarding this clone: An end of the junction does not agree with germline; a read error may underlie this. CDR3 bases: TGTGCCAGCAGTGAAAGGGAGAACGCTGAAGCTTTCTTT. Its protein product is CASSERENAEAFF. This chain uses TRBV6-1 with TRBJ1-1, with D unresolved. The CDR3 extends over 13 amino acids. The germline CDR1 and CDR2 sequences are MNHNS and SASEGT.

The chain links TRBV7-2 to TRBJ1-5, with D unresolved. The CDR3 runs to 13 residues. The V gene lost 4 bases and the J gene lost 6 bases, with 10 bases spanning the gap. Germline V gene sequence: CDR1 SGHTA, CDR2 FQGNSA. DNA for the CDR3: TGTGCCAGCAGCTACGAGTGGGCTCAGCCCCAGCATTTT. It yields the protein CASSYEWAQPQHF.

The chain combines TRBV9 with TRBJ2-7; TRBD1 matches 9 bases. V lost 0 bases, J lost 5 bases, and 9 bases stayed unmatched. CDR1 and CDR2 (germline): SGDLS, YYNGEE. CDR3 size: 16 residues. CDR3 DNA: TGTGCCAGCAGCGTAGGGGGGGGGACAGGGAGGGACGAGCAGTACTTC. Protein sequence: CASSVGGGTGRDEQYF.

The V gene is TRBV30, the J gene TRBJ2-5, with a possible D match to TRBD2 (7 bases). The CDR3 runs to 13 residues. Germline V gene lookup returns CDR1 GTSNPN and CDR2 SVGIG (reference sequence). The V end lost 5 bases, the J end lost 1 base, and 11 bases lay between the germline ends. The CDR3: CAWSGGFQETQYF. In DNA form, the CDR3 reads TGTGCCTGGTCGGGGGGCTTCCAAGAGACCCAGTACTTC.

The gene calls are TRBV19 and TRBJ2-2, with a weak D call TRBD2 (6 bases). Germline V gene data show CDR1 as LNHDA and CDR2 as SQIVND (reference sequence). Trimming took 6 bases from V and 8 from J, leaving 16 bases between them. The CDR3 length is 14 residues. CDR3 sequence (DNA): TGTGCCAGTAGAAAGGAGGGAGGAAATGGGGAGCTGTTTTTT. This codes for CASRKEGGNGELFF.

The chain carries TRBV11-2 and TRBJ2-5; 14 bases align to TRBD2. The V and J ends lost 5 bases and 5 bases, in that order; junction bases with no gene match: 7. The CDR3 is made up of 16 amino acids. Germline loops: CDR1 SGHAT, CDR2 FQNNGV. Written as DNA, the CDR3 is TGTGCCAGCAGCCGGCCGGGACTAGCGGGGGCGGAGACCCAGTACTTC. It encodes CASSRPGLAGAETQYF.

The rearrangement joins TRBV6-5 to TRBJ2-5, with TRBD1 matching over 7 bases. Germline-derived CDR1 and CDR2 are MNHEY and SVGAGI. The CDR3 loop spans 16 amino acids. The trim removed 2 bases at V and 5 bases at J, leaving 11 bases unmatched. In nucleotides, the CDR3 is TGTGCCAGCAGTTACCTAAATCGACAGGGATCGGAGACCCAGTACTTC. It translates to CASSYLNRQGSETQYF.

The chain uses TRBV2 and TRBJ1-5; no firm D call. Germline-derived CDR1 and CDR2 are SNHLY and FYNNEI. V was trimmed by 8 bases and J by 0 bases, leaving 8 bases between them. The CDR3 contains 13 residues. CDR3: CASGRDSNQPQHF. CDR3 coding DNA: TGTGCCAGCGGCCGGGATAGCAATCAGCCCCAGCATTTT. The whole variable domain, remainder taken from reference TRBV2 and TRBJ1-5, is EPEVTQTPSHQVTQMGQEVILRCVPISNHLYFYWYRQILGQKVEFLVSFYNNEISEKSEIFDDQFSVERPDGSNFTLKIRSTKLEDSAMYFCASGRDSNQPQHFGDGTRLSIL.

The table lists this clone with a few counts. CDR3 bases: TGTGCCAGCAGCTCCGGAGTAGCGGGGGGTCAAGAGACCCAGTACTTC. Amino acid sequence: CASSSGVAGGQETQYF. The chain couples TRBV7-3 to TRBJ2-5; 10 positions match TRBD2. This CDR3 has 16 amino acids. Looked up from germline, CDR1 is SGHTA and CDR2 is FQGTGA. After removal of 4 bases from V and 2 bases from J, the junction contained 7 bases not matched to a gene.

DNA for the CDR3: TGTGCTAGTGGCCTAGGGACAGGGGTAAGGGGGAACACTGAAGCTTTCTTT. Amino acids: CASGLGTGVRGNTEAFF. The chain carries TRBV12-5 and TRBJ1-1; the match to TRBD1 covers 10 bases. This CDR3 has 17 amino acids. Germline assignment: CDR1 LGHNT and CDR2 FRNRAP. V lost 6 bases and J lost 1; bases outside the gene matches: 11. Looking up the rest from reference TRBV12-5 and TRBJ1-1 gives the full variable domain: DARVTQTPRHKVTEMGQEVTMRCQPILGHNTVFWYRQTMMQGLELLAYFRNRAPLDDSGMPKDRFSAEMPDATLATLKIQPSEPRDSAVYFCASGLGTGVRGNTEAFFGQGTRLTVV.